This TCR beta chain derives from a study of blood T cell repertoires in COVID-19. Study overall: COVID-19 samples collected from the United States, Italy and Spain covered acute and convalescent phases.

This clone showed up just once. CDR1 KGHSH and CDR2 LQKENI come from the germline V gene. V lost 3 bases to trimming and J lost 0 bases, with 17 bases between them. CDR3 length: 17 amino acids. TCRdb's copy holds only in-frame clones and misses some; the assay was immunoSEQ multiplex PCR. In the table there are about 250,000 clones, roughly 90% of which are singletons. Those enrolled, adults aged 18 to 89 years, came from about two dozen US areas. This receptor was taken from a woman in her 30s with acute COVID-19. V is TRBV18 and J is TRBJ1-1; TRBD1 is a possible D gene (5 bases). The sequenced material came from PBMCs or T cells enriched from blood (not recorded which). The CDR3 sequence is CASSPRESGRMNTEAFF. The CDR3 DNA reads TGTGCCAGCTCACCCCGGGAATCAGGGAGGATGAACACTGAAGCTTTCTTT.